Presented here are 2 T cell receptor beta chains from one specimen sequenced in a study of monozygotic twins with inflammatory bowel disease. Following a re-call of the 5' RACE reads, TCRdb has one entry per CDR3 protein and lacks DNA. The record lists about 210,000 distinct CDR3 sequences, of which the ten most abundant hold approximately 1.5%. The sample taken for sequencing was blood. These receptors all stem from a human donor with ulcerative colitis or Crohn's disease, or a healthy co-twin of an affected twin (not recorded which).

The CDR3 is CASRPQLAGGTGAQYF. V usage is TRBV6-1 and J usage is TRBJ2-3; the D call from TCRdb, TRBD2, cannot be confirmed without DNA. Germline values: CDR1 MNHNS, CDR2 SASEGT. This CDR3 has 16 residues.

The chain is built from TRBV18 and TRBJ2-3; checking the TCRdb D call of TRBD2 is not possible without DNA. The CDR3 extends over 13 amino acids. Germline CDR1 is KGHSH and CDR2 is LQKENI. CDR3 protein: CASSPGGSDTQYF.